The clone carrying this TCR beta chain has a handful of counts. Its antigen is as yet unknown. Every bit of the isolated RNA underwent reverse transcription, so sequencing read expressed TCRB transcripts. Naive, central memory and regulatory T cell samples yielded around 3.6 million reads on average. Sequenced by immunoSEQ multiplex PCR; TCRdb stores in-frame clones only, minus some. The table lists roughly 400,000 clones, around 16% of them singletons. V shed 2 bases and J shed 2 bases, with 13 bases lying between them. This CDR3 is 15 amino acids long. Germline V CDR1 and CDR2: MNHEY, SVGAGI. The data belong to a study of beta chain features in type 1 diabetes. Regarding the study as a whole: Within the patient group, naive, central memory and Treg TCRB repertoires appeared more similar to each other than within healthy donors.

Material: naive CD4+ T cells from blood. The chain carries TRBV6-5 and TRBJ2-7; tentatively, D is TRBD2 (5 bases). This sequence was found in a woman under 30 in good health. This CDR3 reads CASSYRGSVTYEQYF. In DNA form, the CDR3 reads TGTGCCAGCAGTTACCGGGGTAGCGTTACCTACGAGCAGTACTTC.